Shown below are 5 T cell receptor beta chains from a single sample sequenced in a study of T cells in Graves' hyperthyroidism and ophthalmopathy. The investigators amplified TCR beta CDR3 regions from RNA transcripts. Primed by the HTBI set, a first-round RT-PCR was run on the TCR CDR3. In TCRdb, the multiplex PCR reads were re-called with MiXCR into one record per CDR3 protein. This table has about 460,000 distinct CDR3 sequences, roughly 23% appearing once. Input material: blood. These receptors were taken from a woman aged 70 to 79 with Graves' ophthalmopathy.

The V call is TRBV6-1, the J call TRBJ1-6; maybe TRBD1 (5 bases). CDR1 is MNHNS, CDR2 SASEGT, per germline. V gave up 6 bases and J gave up 8 bases, with 11 bases separating them. CDR3 length: 13 residues. The CDR3 spells CASRGTRDSPLHF. CDR3 bases: TGTGCCAGCAGGGGGACGCGGGATTCACCCCTCCACTTT.

The chain employs TRBV6-1 and TRBJ1-4; D is undetermined. Per the germline V gene, CDR1 is MNHNS and CDR2 is SASEGT. The CDR3 extends over 10 amino acids. The V end lost 8 bases, the J end lost 8 bases, and 6 bases lay between the germline ends. The chain's CDR3 is CASEEEKLFF. The CDR3, as DNA: TGTGCCAGCGAGGAGGAAAAACTGTTTTTT.

This clonotype occurred a few times. The chain couples TRBV14 to TRBJ2-1; TRBD2 agrees at 11 bases. The germline gives CDR1 SGHDN, CDR2 FVKESK. CDR3 length equals 15 residues. The V segment lost 1 base and the J segment 8 bases; nucleotides outside the gene matches: 4. The CDR3 DNA sequence: TGTGCCAGCAGCCAAGTAGCGGGAGGGCCCCATGAGCAGTTCTTC. As protein: CASSQVAGGPHEQFF.

This clonotype was found a few times. V gene TRBV20-1 combines with J gene TRBJ2-7, with 8 positions matching TRBD2. CDR3 length: 15 amino acids. CDR1 and CDR2 (germline): DFQATT, SNEGSKA (reference sequence). With 3 bases clipped from V and 7 bases from J, the junction kept 14 bases outside the gene matches. The CDR3 sequence: CSARQRPGLVTEQYF. CDR3 DNA: TGCAGTGCTAGGCAAAGACCGGGACTAGTAACGGAGCAGTACTTC.

This clonotype was counted only a few times. V is TRBV19 and J is TRBJ1-2; no definite D call. Trimming shortened V by 1 base and J by 1 base, and 10 bases separated the two germline ends. CDR3 size: 15 residues. Germline-derived CDR1 and CDR2 are LNHDA and SQIVND (reference sequence). The CDR3 DNA is TGTGCCAGTAGTATAGTGAAGAAGAATAACTATGGCTACACCTTC. Translated, it gives CASSIVKKNNYGYTF.